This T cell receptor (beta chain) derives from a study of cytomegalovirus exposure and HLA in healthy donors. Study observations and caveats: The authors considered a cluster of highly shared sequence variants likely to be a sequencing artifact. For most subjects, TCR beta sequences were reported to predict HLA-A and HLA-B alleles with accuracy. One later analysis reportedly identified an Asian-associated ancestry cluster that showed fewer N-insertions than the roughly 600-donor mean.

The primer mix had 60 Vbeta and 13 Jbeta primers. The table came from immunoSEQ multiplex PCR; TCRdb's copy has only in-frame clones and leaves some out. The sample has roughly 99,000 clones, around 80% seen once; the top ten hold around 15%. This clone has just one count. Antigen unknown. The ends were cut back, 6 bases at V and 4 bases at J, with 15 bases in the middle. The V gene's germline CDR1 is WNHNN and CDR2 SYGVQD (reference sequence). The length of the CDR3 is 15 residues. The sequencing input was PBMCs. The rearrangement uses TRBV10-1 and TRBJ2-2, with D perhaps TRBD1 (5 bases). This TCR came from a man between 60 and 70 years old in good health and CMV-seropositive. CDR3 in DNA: TGCGCCAGCAGCGACTGGGGCCTGGGCACCGGGGAGCTGTTTTTT. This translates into CASSDWGLGTGELFF.